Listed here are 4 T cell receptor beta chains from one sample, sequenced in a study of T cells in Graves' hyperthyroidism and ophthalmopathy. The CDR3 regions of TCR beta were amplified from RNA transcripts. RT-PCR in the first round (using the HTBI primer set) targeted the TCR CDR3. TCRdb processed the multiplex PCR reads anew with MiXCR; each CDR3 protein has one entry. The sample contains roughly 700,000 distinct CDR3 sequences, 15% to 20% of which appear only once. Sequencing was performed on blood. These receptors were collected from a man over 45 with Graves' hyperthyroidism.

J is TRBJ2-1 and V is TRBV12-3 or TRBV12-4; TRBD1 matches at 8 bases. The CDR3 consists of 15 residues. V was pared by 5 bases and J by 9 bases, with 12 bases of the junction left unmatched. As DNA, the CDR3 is TGTGCCAGCAGTCCAAGACAGGGGCCCCTTGTTGAGCAGTTCTTC. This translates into CASSPRQGPLVEQFF.

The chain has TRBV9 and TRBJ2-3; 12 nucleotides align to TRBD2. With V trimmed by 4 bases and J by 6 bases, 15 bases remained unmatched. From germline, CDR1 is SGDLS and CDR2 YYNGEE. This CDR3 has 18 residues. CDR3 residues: CASSIGLAGSTSDDTQYF. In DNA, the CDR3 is TGTGCCAGCAGCATCGGACTAGCGGGGTCGACTTCTGACGATACGCAGTATTTT.

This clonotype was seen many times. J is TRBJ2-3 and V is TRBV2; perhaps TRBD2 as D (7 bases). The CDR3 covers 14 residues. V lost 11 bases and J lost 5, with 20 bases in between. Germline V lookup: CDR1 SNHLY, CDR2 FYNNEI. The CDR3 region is CADSGRGALDTQYF. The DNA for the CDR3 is TGTGCCGACAGCGGTCGGGGGGCATTAGATACGCAGTATTTT. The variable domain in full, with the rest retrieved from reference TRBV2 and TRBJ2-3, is EPEVTQTPSHQVTQMGQEVILRCVPISNHLYFYWYRQILGQKVEFLVSFYNNEISEKSEIFDDQFSVERPDGSNFTLKIRSTKLEDSAMYFCADSGRGALDTQYFGPGTRLTVL.

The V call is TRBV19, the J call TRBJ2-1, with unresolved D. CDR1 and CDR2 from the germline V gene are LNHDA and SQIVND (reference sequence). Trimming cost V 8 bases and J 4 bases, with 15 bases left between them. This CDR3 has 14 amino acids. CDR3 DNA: TGTGCCAGTGGTGAACCTAAGCCTTACAATGAGCAGTTCTTC. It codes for CASGEPKPYNEQFF.